What follows is one T cell receptor beta chain and its context. What it recognizes is unknown. Using immunoSEQ multiplex PCR, the repertoire was profiled, and TCRdb retains in-frame clones only, with some absent. The sample carries hundreds of thousands of clones, approximately 96% recorded once. This sample was taken from a study of shared clonotypes between healthy human individuals. The wider study: Researchers drew samples from a couple of women and a few men aged 18 to 49. Three CD4 naive, three CD4 memory, two CD8 naive and one CD8 memory plate were used per donor.

Study results and caveats: The donor pool, a small one, limited the genetic and exposure-history diversity represented. Sequencing depth was expected to influence donor clonotype sharing.

Naive CD8 cells lacked CD45RO and underwent positive selection for CCR7, leaving out terminally differentiated effector memory CD45RA+ cells. Germline values: CDR1 GTSNPN, CDR2 SVGIG (reference sequence). The CDR3 contains 11 residues. The V end was cut by 0 bases, the J end by 3 bases, with 2 bases between. This TCR was recovered from a young woman in good health. V is TRBV30 and J is TRBJ1-1; no definite D call. The sample comprised naive CD8+ T cells sorted from blood. This CDR3 reads CAWSVDTEAFF. The CDR3 nucleotides read TGTGCCTGGAGTGTGGACACTGAAGCTTTCTTT.